This is a list of T cell receptor beta chains from one sample in a study of blood T cell repertoires in COVID-19. Assay: immunoSEQ multiplex PCR; the TCRdb copy retains only in-frame clones and omits some. The sample lists roughly 100,000 clones; more than 85% were seen once. The sequencing input was peripheral blood. Source of these receptors: a man aged 18-30 years with acute or convalescent COVID-19. The CDR3 runs from the conserved cysteine through the conserved F or W. The D gene is left open where the match is weak. Size is stated for part of the rows, as once, few or many counts, or as a class when the clone is expanded.

d_gene,abundance,j_gene,v_gene,CDR3aa,CDR3nt
TRBD1,NA,TRBJ2-1,TRBV27,CASSFLISGQGYNEQFF,TGTGCCAGCAGTTTTCTCATCTCGGGACAGGGGTACAATGAGCAGTTCTTC
NA,NA,TRBJ1-5,TRBV10-1,CASSEDKINQPQHF,TGCGCCAGCAGTGAAGACAAGATCAATCAGCCCCAGCATTTT
NA,NA,TRBJ1-1,TRBV30,CAWSVGAGGEAFF,TGTGCCTGGAGTGTAGGGGCGGGGGGTGAAGCTTTCTTT
NA,NA,TRBJ2-3,TRBV20-1,CSASKGKFGSLGTDTQYF,TGCAGTGCTAGTAAGGGGAAGTTTGGTAGTTTGGGCACAGATACGCAGTATTTT
TRBD1,once,TRBJ1-5,TRBV25-1,CASMPAGQGGQPQHF,TGTGCCAGCATGCCCGCGGGACAGGGAGGACAGCCCCAGCATTTT
NA,NA,TRBJ1-4,TRBV4-2,CASSQTRTRGGELYEKLFF,TGTGCCAGCAGCCAGACGAGAACCAGGGGCGGAGAGCTCTATGAAAAACTGTTTTTT
NA,NA,TRBJ2-7,TRBV5-1,CASSLGALLAIYEQYF,TGCGCCAGCAGCTTGGGGGCCCTTCTAGCGATCTACGAGCAGTACTTC
NA,NA,TRBJ1-4,TRBV19,CASSMEGTADSEKLFF,TGTGCCAGTAGTATGGAGGGGACGGCCGATTCTGAAAAACTGTTTTTT
TRBD1,NA,TRBJ1-1,TRBV2,CASRRDRGGNTEAFF,TGTGCCAGCAGAAGGGACAGGGGGGGGAACACTGAAGCTTTCTTT
NA,NA,TRBJ2-5,TRBV6-1,CASSGFDTWATTQETQYF,TGTGCCAGCAGTGGGTTTGATACTTGGGCTACGACGCAAGAGACCCAGTACTTC
TRBD1,NA,TRBJ1-5,TRBV5-8,CASSDRVGNQPQHF,TGTGCCAGCAGCGACAGGGTCGGCAATCAGCCCCAGCATTTT
NA,NA,TRBJ1-1,TRBV18,CASSLREPPEAFF,TGTGCCAGCTCACTGCGAGAACCCCCTGAAGCTTTCTTT
NA,NA,TRBJ1-2,TRBV27,CASSPTGLNYGYTF,TGTGCCAGCAGTCCGACAGGTCTTAACTATGGCTACACCTTC
TRBD1,NA,TRBJ1-5,TRBV30,CAWSGQGGQPQHF,TGTGCCTGGAGTGGGCAGGGGGGTCAGCCCCAGCATTTT
NA,few,TRBJ1-1,TRBV7-7,CASSLDRDGQAFF,TGTGCCAGCAGCTTAGACAGGGACGGTCAAGCTTTCTTT
NA,NA,TRBJ2-2,TRBV11-3,CASSLGIQGTGELFF,TGTGCCAGCAGCTTAGGTATCCAGGGCACCGGGGAGCTGTTTTTT
NA,once,TRBJ1-1,TRBV29-1,CSVEIYQRFSNMNTEAFF,TGCAGCGTTGAGATTTATCAGCGGTTCTCAAACATGAACACTGAAGCTTTCTTT
TRBD1,NA,TRBJ1-1,TRBV29-1,CSGTGGGTEAFF,TGCAGCGGGACAGGGGGAGGCACTGAAGCTTTCTTT
TRBD2,NA,TRBJ2-3,TRBV7-2,CASSSTGTTLLRTQYF,TGTGCCAGCAGCTCAACCGGGACTACATTATTGAGAACGCAGTATTTT
NA,NA,TRBJ2-1,TRBV11-2,CASSLALTGVQFF,TGTGCCAGCAGCTTAGCCCTCACGGGAGTGCAGTTCTTC
NA,NA,TRBJ2-2,TRBV10-3,CAIMSGSGTGELFF,TGTGCCATCATGAGTGGATCGGGCACCGGGGAGCTGTTTTTT
NA,NA,TRBJ2-5,TRBV12-3/TRBV12-4,CASSFGGETQYF,TGTGCCAGCAGTTTTGGGGGGGAGACCCAGTACTTC
NA,NA,TRBJ1-2,TRBV11-2,CASSAGDPHGYTF,TGTGCCAGCAGCGCCGGGGATCCCCATGGCTACACCTTC
NA,NA,TRBJ1-2,TRBV3-1/TRBV3-2,CASSLQGSYGYTF,TGTGCCAGCAGTCTACAGGGATCCTATGGCTACACCTTC
NA,NA,TRBJ2-2,TRBV5-1,CASSREPFRNTGELFF,TGCGCCAGCAGCCGGGAGCCGTTTCGGAACACCGGGGAGCTGTTTTTT
NA,NA,TRBJ2-7,TRBV7-6,CASSTTQRASRLYEQYF,TGTGCCAGCAGCACGACCCAGAGGGCTAGCCGACTCTACGAGCAGTACTTC
NA,NA,TRBJ2-4,TRBV11-2,CASSLDKLGLTYF,TGTGCCAGCAGCTTAGATAAGTTGGGACTGACGTACTTC
TRBD2,NA,TRBJ2-2,TRBV27,CASSSRGLLTSGGPTGELFF,TGTGCCAGCAGTTCACGGGGACTTCTGACTAGCGGGGGACCCACCGGGGAGCTGTTTTTT
NA,NA,TRBJ2-2,TRBV15,CATSRDGPGDGELFF,TGTGCCACCAGCAGAGATGGCCCCGGGGACGGGGAGCTGTTTTTT
TRBD1,NA,TRBJ2-7,TRBV7-8,CASSLRDRSYEQYF,TGTGCCAGCAGCTTACGGGACAGGTCCTACGAGCAGTACTTC
NA,NA,TRBJ1-5,TRBV4-1,CASSQRTVSQPQHF,TGCGCCAGCAGCCAACGGACAGTCTCTCAGCCCCAGCATTTT
NA,NA,TRBJ2-5,TRBV5-1,CASSLGSGVQETQYF,TGCGCCAGCAGCTTGGGGAGTGGTGTGCAAGAGACCCAGTACTTC
NA,NA,TRBJ1-1,TRBV19,CASSIEQGMNTEAFF,TGTGCCAGTAGTATAGAACAGGGAATGAACACTGAAGCTTTCTTT
TRBD1,NA,TRBJ1-3,TRBV7-9,CASSLAGTGGSGNTIYF,TGTGCCAGCAGCTTAGCTGGGACAGGGGGCTCTGGAAACACCATATATTTT
TRBD2,NA,TRBJ2-2,TRBV5-6,CASSPFAGDTGELFF,TGTGCCAGCAGCCCCTTTGCGGGAGATACCGGGGAGCTGTTTTTT
NA,once,TRBJ1-1,TRBV7-2,CASSWGGDGTEAFF,TGTGCCAGCAGCTGGGGGGGCGACGGCACTGAAGCTTTCTTT
NA,NA,TRBJ1-1,TRBV5-1,CASSLASGNTEAFF,TGCGCCAGCAGCTTGGCGTCGGGGAACACTGAAGCTTTCTTT
TRBD1,NA,TRBJ1-2,TRBV19,CASSNTGETNYGYTF,TGTGCCAGTAGTAATACAGGGGAAACTAACTATGGCTACACCTTC
NA,once,TRBJ1-1,TRBV27,CASSLGPRGMNTEAFF,TGTGCCAGCAGTTTAGGCCCCCGGGGAATGAACACTGAAGCTTTCTTT
NA,once,TRBJ1-3,TRBV24-1,CATSVLSERSGNTIYF,TGTGCCACCAGTGTTCTCTCGGAGAGGTCTGGAAACACCATATATTTT
NA,NA,TRBJ2-5,TRBV21-1,CASRTEETQYF,TGTGCCAGCCGGACAGAAGAGACCCAGTACTTC
TRBD1,NA,TRBJ1-1,TRBV18,CASSPTRGGTGQGNTEAFF,TGTGCCAGCTCACCGACCCGGGGCGGGACGGGACAGGGGAACACTGAAGCTTTCTTT
NA,NA,TRBJ1-3,TRBV7-6,CASSLEPPRTAGNTIYF,TGTGCCAGCAGCTTAGAACCCCCAAGGACAGCTGGAAACACCATATATTTT
TRBD1,NA,TRBJ1-1,TRBV9,CASSVYRGSTEAFF,TGTGCCAGCAGCGTTTACAGGGGTAGCACTGAAGCTTTCTTT
TRBD2,NA,TRBJ2-1,TRBV7-6,CASSRLAGGLNEQFF,TGTGCCAGCAGCCGCCTAGCGGGGGGACTCAATGAGCAGTTCTTC
NA,NA,TRBJ2-7,TRBV4-1,CASSPGLFGVREQYF,TGCGCCAGCAGCCCCGGACTGTTTGGTGTAAGGGAGCAGTACTTC
NA,NA,TRBJ2-3,TRBV5-4,CASSLESGAEDTQYF,TGTGCCAGCAGCTTGGAGAGCGGCGCGGAAGATACGCAGTATTTT
NA,NA,TRBJ1-5,TRBV19,CASNKEGLGSNQPQHF,TGTGCCAGTAACAAGGAGGGTTTAGGTAGCAATCAGCCCCAGCATTTT
NA,NA,TRBJ1-5,TRBV24-1,CATSDPGQPNQPQHF,TGTGCCACCAGTGACCCAGGACAGCCGAATCAGCCCCAGCATTTT
NA,NA,TRBJ1-4,TRBV15,CATRKRGGMVVEKLFF,TGTGCCACCAGAAAACGGGGGGGAATGGTGGTTGAAAAACTGTTTTTT
NA,NA,TRBJ1-2,TRBV30,CAWSVRRGLKRNGYTF,TGTGCCTGGAGTGTACGGCGGGGGTTGAAACGGAATGGCTACACCTTC
NA,NA,TRBJ1-1,TRBV4-2,CASSQDGEAFF,TGTGCCAGCAGCCAAGACGGTGAAGCTTTCTTT